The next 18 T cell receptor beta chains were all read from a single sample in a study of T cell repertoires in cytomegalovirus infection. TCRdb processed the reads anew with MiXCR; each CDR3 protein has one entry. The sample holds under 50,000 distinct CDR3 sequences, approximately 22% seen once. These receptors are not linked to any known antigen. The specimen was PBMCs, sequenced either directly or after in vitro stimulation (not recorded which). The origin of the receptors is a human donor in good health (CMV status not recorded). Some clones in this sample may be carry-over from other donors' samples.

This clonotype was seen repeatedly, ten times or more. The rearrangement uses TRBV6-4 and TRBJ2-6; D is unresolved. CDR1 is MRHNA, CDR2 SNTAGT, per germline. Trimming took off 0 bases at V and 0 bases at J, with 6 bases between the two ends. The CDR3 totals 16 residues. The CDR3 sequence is CASSDSSRSGANVLTF. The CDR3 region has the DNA TGTGCCAGCAGTGACTCGAGTCGCTCTGGGGCCAACGTCCTGACTTTC.

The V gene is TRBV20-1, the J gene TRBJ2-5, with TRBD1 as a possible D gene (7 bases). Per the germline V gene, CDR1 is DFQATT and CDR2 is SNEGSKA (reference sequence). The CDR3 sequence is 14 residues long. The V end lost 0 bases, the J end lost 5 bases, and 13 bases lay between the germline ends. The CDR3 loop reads CSARDMTGRETQYF. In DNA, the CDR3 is TGCAGTGCTAGAGATATGACAGGGAGGGAGACCCAGTACTTC.

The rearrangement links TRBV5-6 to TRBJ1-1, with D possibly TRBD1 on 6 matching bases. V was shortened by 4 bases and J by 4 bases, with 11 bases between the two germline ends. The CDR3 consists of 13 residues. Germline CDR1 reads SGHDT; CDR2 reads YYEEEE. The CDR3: CASSPTGATEAFF. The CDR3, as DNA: TGTGCCAGCAGCCCGACAGGTGCCACTGAAGCTTTCTTT. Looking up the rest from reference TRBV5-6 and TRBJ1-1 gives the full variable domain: DAGVTQSPTHLIKTRGQQVTLRCSPKSGHDTVSWYQQALGQGPQFIFQYYEEEERQRGNFPDRFSGHQFPNYSSELNVNALLLGDSALYLCASSPTGATEAFFGQGTRLTVV.

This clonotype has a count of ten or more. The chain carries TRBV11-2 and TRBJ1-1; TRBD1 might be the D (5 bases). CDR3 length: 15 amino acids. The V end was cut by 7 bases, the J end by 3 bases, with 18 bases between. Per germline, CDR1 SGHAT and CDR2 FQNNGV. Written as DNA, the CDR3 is TGTGCCAGCAACGGAGATGGGGGACGGGACACTGAAGCTTTCTTT. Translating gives CASNGDGGRDTEAFF.

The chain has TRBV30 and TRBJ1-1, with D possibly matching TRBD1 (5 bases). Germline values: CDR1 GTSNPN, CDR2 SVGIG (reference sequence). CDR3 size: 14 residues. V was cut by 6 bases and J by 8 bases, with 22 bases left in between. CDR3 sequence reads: CACQEGLGLPEAFF. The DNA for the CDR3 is TGTGCCTGCCAAGAGGGGTTGGGCCTCCCCGAAGCTTTCTTT.

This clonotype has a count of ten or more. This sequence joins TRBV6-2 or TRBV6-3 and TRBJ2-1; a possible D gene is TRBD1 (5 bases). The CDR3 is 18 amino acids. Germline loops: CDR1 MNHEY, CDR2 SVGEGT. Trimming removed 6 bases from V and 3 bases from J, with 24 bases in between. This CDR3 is CASSSINRDSYIYNEQFF. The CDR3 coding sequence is TGTGCCAGCAGCTCAATCAACCGCGACAGTTATATCTACAATGAGCAGTTCTTC.

The CDR3 reads CASSLPISGGSNQPQHF. Here the CDR3 DNA reads TGTGCCAGCAGTTTACCTATCTCTGGGGGTAGCAATCAGCCCCAGCATTTT. The chain has TRBV27 and TRBJ1-5, with D perhaps matching TRBD1 (5 bases). V dropped 2 bases and J dropped 0 bases, with 14 bases sitting between them. Germline V gives CDR1 MNHEY, CDR2 SMNVEV (reference sequence). This CDR3 comprises 17 residues.

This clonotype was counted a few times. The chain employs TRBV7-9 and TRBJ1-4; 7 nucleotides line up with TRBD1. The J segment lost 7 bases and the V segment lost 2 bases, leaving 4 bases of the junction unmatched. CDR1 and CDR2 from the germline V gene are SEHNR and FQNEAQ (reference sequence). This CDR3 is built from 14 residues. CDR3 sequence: CASSLMQGVEKLFF. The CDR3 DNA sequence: TGTGCCAGCAGCTTAATGCAGGGGGTTGAAAAACTGTTTTTT.

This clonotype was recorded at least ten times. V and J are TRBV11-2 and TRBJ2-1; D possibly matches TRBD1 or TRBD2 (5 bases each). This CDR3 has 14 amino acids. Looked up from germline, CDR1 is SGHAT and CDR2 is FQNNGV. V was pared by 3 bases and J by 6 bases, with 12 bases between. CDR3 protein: CASSFNAGSNEQFF. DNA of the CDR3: TGTGCCAGCAGCTTTAATGCAGGGAGCAATGAGCAGTTCTTC.

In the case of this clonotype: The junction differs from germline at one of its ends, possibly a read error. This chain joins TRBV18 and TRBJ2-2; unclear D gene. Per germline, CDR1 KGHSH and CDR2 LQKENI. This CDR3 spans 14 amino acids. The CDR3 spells CASSPPEFTGELFF. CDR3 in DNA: TGTGCCAGCTCGCCACCAGAATTCACCGGGGAGCTGTTTTTT.

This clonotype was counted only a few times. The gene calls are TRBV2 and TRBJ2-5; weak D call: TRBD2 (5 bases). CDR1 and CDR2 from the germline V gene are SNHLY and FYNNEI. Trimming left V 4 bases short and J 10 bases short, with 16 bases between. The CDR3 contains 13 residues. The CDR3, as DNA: TGTGCCAGCAGTGCTAACGGGCCAGAGGGCCAGTACTTC. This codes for CASSANGPEGQYF.

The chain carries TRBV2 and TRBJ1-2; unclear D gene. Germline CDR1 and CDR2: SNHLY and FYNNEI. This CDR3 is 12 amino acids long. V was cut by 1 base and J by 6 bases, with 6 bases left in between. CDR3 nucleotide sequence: TGTGCCAGCAGTGAAGGGCAGCATGGCTACACCTTC. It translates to CASSEGQHGYTF. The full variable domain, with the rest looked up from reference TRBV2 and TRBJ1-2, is EPEVTQTPSHQVTQMGQEVILRCVPISNHLYFYWYRQILGQKVEFLVSFYNNEISEKSEIFDDQFSVERPDGSNFTLKIRSTKLEDSAMYFCASSEGQHGYTFGSGTRLTVV.

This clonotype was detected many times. The CDR3 nucleotides read TGTGCCAGCCAGGCGGGGGGTAGGGATGAGCAGTTCTTC. This gives the protein CASQAGGRDEQFF. V and J are TRBV7-8 and TRBJ2-1; 8 nucleotides line up with TRBD2. Germline loops: CDR1 SGHVS, CDR2 FQNEAQ. V was clipped by 8 bases and J by 8 bases; unmatched bases: 8. CDR3 size: 13 residues.

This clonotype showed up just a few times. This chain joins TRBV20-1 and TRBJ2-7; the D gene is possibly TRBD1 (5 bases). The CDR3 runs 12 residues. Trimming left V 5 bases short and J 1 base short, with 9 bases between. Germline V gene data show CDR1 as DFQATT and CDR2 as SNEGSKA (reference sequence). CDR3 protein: CSAERQSYEQYF. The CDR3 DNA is TGCAGTGCTGAGCGACAGTCCTACGAGCAGTACTTC.

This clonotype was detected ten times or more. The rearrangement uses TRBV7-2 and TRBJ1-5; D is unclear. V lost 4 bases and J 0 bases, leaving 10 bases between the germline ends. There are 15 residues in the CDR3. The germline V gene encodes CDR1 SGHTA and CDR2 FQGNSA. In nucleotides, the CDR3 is TGTGCCAGCAGCTCGGCCCTAAATAGCAATCAGCCCCAGCATTTT. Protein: CASSSALNSNQPQHF. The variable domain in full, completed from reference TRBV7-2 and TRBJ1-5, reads GAGVSQSPSNKVTEKGKDVELRCDPISGHTALYWYRQSLGQGLEFLIYFQGNSAPDKSGLPSDRFSAERTGGSVSTLTIQRTQQEDSAVYLCASSSALNSNQPQHFGDGTRLSIL.

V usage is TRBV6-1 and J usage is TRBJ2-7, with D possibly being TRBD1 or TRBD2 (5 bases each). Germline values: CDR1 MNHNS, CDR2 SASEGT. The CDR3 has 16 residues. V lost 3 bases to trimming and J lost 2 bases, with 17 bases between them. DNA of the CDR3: TGTGCCAGCAGTGATACCGGGACCCACAGAACCTACGAGCAGTACTTC. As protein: CASSDTGTHRTYEQYF.

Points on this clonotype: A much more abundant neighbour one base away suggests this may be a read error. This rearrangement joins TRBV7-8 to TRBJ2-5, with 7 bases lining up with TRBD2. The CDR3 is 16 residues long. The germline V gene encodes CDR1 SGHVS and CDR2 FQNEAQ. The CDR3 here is CASSSTPLANQGTQYF. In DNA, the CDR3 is TGTGCCAGCAGTTCTACCCCACTAGCGAACCAAGGGACCCAGTACTTC.

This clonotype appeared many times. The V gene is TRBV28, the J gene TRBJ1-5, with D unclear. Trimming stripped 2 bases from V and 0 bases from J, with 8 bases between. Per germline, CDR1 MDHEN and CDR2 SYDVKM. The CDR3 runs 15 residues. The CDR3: CASSLARVSNQPQHF. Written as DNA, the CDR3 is TGTGCCAGCAGTTTAGCAAGGGTTAGCAATCAGCCCCAGCATTTT.